This T cell receptor (beta chain) was identified in a study of PD-1 blockade in classical Hodgkin lymphoma. All trial patients relapsed after autologous stem cell transplantation. TCRdb keeps only in-frame clones here, not all; method: immunoSEQ multiplex PCR. The repertoire consists of roughly 81,000 clones, with around 90% occurring once and the leading ten covering over 2%. Trimming cost V 4 bases and J 0 bases, with 2 bases left between them. The CDR3 consists of 11 residues. The germline CDR1 and CDR2 sequences are SGHRS and YFSETQ. In this sample, this clone turned up once. The antigen is not known. Study results and limitations: Causes of the repertoire differences remain undefined, possibly disease activity or prior therapy.

This receptor was obtained from a human donor with classical Hodgkin lymphoma. This chain uses TRBV5-1 with TRBJ2-7, with unresolved D. Specimen: peripheral blood mononuclear cells (PBMCs), collected before the second cycle of nivolumab. CDR3 loop: CASSVSYEQYF. DNA of the CDR3: TGCGCCAGCAGCGTCTCCTACGAGCAGTACTTC.